The clone carrying this TCR beta chain was seen a handful of times. Antigen unknown. Germline and genes: mouse. The read terminates 4 residues ahead of where the CDR3 ends, so the germline J gene completes it. CD4, CD8alpha, NKG2D, NKG2ACE and other markers guided sorting of pooled cutaneous lymph node cells. Germline loops: CDR1 FNHDT, CDR2 SITEND (reference sequence). The CDR3 has 13 residues. With 9 bases removed from V and 1 base from J, the gap between germline ends came to 11 bases. The data stem from a study of CD8+ T cells in alopecia areata. General study points: The study also sequences resident alphabeta T cells of normal skin in scalp samples. Lesional tissue from the scalp (especially in alopecia totalis/universalis) showed higher clonality than normal scalp.

The authors extracted RNA and reverse transcribed it into cDNA as the sequencing template. The assay was immunoSEQ multiplex PCR, and TCRdb's table has in-frame clones only and misses some. The sample contains 200,000 to 300,000 clones, none of them singletons. The specimen was CD4+ T cells sorted from a lymph node. The sequence was obtained from a C3H/HeJ mouse with alopecia areata. MHC haplotype of the mouse line: H2-k. V is TRBV19 and J is TRBJ2-1, with D perhaps given as TRBD1 or TRBD2 (7 bases each). CDR3 in amino acids: CATRGGNYAEQFF. The covered CDR3 bases are TGTGCCACCAGGGGGGGGAACTATGCT.